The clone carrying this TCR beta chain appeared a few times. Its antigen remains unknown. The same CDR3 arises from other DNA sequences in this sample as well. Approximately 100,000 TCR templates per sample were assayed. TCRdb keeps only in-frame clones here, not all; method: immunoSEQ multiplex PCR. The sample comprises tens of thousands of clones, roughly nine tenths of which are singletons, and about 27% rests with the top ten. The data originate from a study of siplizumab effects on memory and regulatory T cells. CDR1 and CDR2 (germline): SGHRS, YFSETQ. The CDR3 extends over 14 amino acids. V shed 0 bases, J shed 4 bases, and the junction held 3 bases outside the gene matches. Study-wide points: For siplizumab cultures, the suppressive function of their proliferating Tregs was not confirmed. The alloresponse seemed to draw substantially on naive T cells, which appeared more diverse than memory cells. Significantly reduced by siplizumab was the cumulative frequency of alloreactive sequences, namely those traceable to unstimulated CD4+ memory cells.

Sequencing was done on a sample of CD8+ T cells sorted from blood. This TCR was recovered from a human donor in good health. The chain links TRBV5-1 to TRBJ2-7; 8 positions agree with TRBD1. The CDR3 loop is CASSLGQGAYEQYF. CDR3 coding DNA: TGCGCCAGCAGCTTGGGGCAGGGGGCTTACGAGCAGTACTTC.